Only a few counts were recorded for the clone carrying this TCR beta chain. Its antigen is unidentified. The repertoire was sequenced with immunoSEQ multiplex PCR; TCRdb's copy has only in-frame clones and lacks some. The data contain around 130,000 clones, over 90% of them singletons. This entry is derived from a study of T cell responses to AZD1222 COVID-19 vaccine. Overall study context: Combined were second doses at about 4 or about 12 weeks.

V trimming: 5 bases; J trimming: 0 bases; junction bases outside the gene matches: 4. The CDR3 is 15 amino acids. Germline V gene data show CDR1 as LGHDT and CDR2 as YNNKEL (reference sequence). Findings and caveats of the study: Rises in breadth and depth of Spike-specific TCRs came after two AZD1222 doses. Nearly half of unique spike-specific TCRs reportedly avoided B.1.351 and B.1.1.7 mutated regions.

The receptor was derived from an adult in good health. Source: peripheral blood, taken on day 0 of AZD1222 vaccination. This sequence joins TRBV3-1 (or the pseudogene TRBV3-2) and TRBJ2-7; 10 bases are a match to TRBD1. Here the CDR3 reads CASSAGTGDSYEQYF. CDR3 DNA: TGTGCCAGCAGCGCCGGGACAGGGGACTCCTACGAGCAGTACTTC.